This entry lists 21 T cell receptor beta chains sequenced from one sample in a study of blood T cell repertoires in COVID-19. Method: immunoSEQ multiplex PCR; TCRdb's copy keeps in-frame clones and lacks some. In the table there are roughly 78,000 clones, more than 75% of which are singletons. Sequencing was carried out using peripheral blood. All receptors come from a woman aged 60-75 years with acute or convalescent COVID-19.

This chain joins TRBV6-5 and TRBJ2-1, with D possibly being TRBD2 (6 bases). CDR3 length: 15 amino acids. The germline CDR1 and CDR2 sequences are MNHEY and SVGAGI. V was clipped by 7 bases and J by 2 bases, with 15 bases between them. DNA for the CDR3: TGTGCCAGCACCCGGGACTCTGGGGCCTACAATGAGCAGTTCTTC. This translates into CASTRDSGAYNEQFF.

The gene calls are TRBV7-3 and TRBJ2-1; tentative D call: TRBD2 (6 bases). Looked up from germline, CDR1 is SGHTA and CDR2 is FQGTGA. The CDR3 runs 15 residues. The germline V and J ends were trimmed by 4 bases and 2 bases, with 12 bases remaining between them. CDR3 loop: CASSSLASTYNEQFF. CDR3 in DNA: TGTGCCAGCAGCTCACTAGCTAGCACCTACAATGAGCAGTTCTTC.

The V and J genes are TRBV28 and TRBJ1-1; 7 nucleotides agree with TRBD1. The V and J ends lost 4 bases and 0 bases, in that order; junction bases with no gene match: 5. CDR3 length: 15 amino acids. Germline V gives CDR1 MDHEN, CDR2 SYDVKM. The CDR3 region has the DNA TGTGCCAGCAGTTCCGCGGGACAGCTGAACACTGAAGCTTTCTTT. Its protein product is CASSSAGQLNTEAFF.

The V and J genes are TRBV10-3 and TRBJ2-7, with 9 bases lining up with TRBD1. The V and J ends lost 7 bases and 6 bases, in that order; junction bases with no gene match: 4. The germline gives CDR1 ENHRY, CDR2 SYGVKD. The CDR3 covers 12 residues. CDR3 amino acids: CAITGQGGEQYF. The CDR3 bases are TGTGCCATCACGGGACAGGGTGGCGAGCAGTACTTC.

The chain uses TRBV30 and TRBJ1-5, with 9 bases aligning to TRBD1. With 4 bases clipped from V and 6 bases from J, the junction kept 13 bases outside the gene matches. Germline V lookup: CDR1 GTSNPN, CDR2 SVGIG (reference sequence). CDR3 size: 16 residues. The CDR3 here is CAWTPPGQGESQPQHF. The CDR3 DNA reads as TGTGCCTGGACCCCGCCGGGACAGGGAGAGTCTCAGCCCCAGCATTTT.

This clone was seen once. The chain joins TRBV7-9 to TRBJ1-4; D gene unclear. There are 15 residues in the CDR3. V lost 1 base to trimming and J lost 0 bases, with 6 bases between them. Germline CDR1 reads SEHNR; CDR2 reads FQNEAQ (reference sequence). The CDR3 DNA is TGTGCCAGCAGCTTAGGGAGCGCAACTAATGAAAAACTGTTTTTT. It encodes CASSLGSATNEKLFF.

The chain carries TRBV18 and TRBJ2-5, with 7 nucleotides matching TRBD1. Germline trimming cut 6 bases from V and 2 bases from J; bases unmatched to any gene: 3. This CDR3 region has 13 residues. Germline V gives CDR1 KGHSH, CDR2 LQKENI. As DNA, the CDR3 is TGTGCCAGCTCGGGACAGTATCAAGAGACCCAGTACTTC. Residues: CASSGQYQETQYF.

The sample holds a few counts of this clone. The CDR3 spells CASSLTANTEAFF. DNA of the CDR3: TGTGCCAGTAGCCTGACAGCGAACACTGAAGCTTTCTTT. This rearrangement joins TRBV19 to TRBJ1-1, with D perhaps TRBD1 (5 bases). This CDR3 spans 13 amino acids. Germline CDR1 reads LNHDA; CDR2 reads SQIVND (reference sequence). Trimming took 6 bases from V and 1 from J, leaving 9 bases between them.

The chain links TRBV20-1 to TRBJ2-3, with 16 bases identical to TRBD2. Germline loops: CDR1 DFQATT, CDR2 SNEGSKA (reference sequence). J gave up 10 bases and V 3 bases, and 13 bases lay outside the gene matches. CDR3 length equals 17 residues. The CDR3 sequence: CSASESGLAGGPGAQYF. The DNA of the CDR3 is TGCAGTGCTAGTGAATCGGGACTAGCGGGAGGGCCAGGTGCGCAGTATTTT.

The chain couples TRBV7-3 to TRBJ2-1; D is ambiguous. CDR3 length: 12 residues. Germline CDR1 SGHTA, CDR2 FQGTGA. V lost 3 bases and J 6 bases, leaving 6 bases between the germline ends. The CDR3 DNA sequence: TGTGCCAGCAGCTTCTACGGCAATGAGCAGTTCTTC. This gives the protein CASSFYGNEQFF.

The chain is built from TRBV5-6 and TRBJ1-2; D not resolved. The ends were cut back, 3 bases at V and 0 bases at J, with 3 bases in the middle. The CDR3 runs 12 residues. The V gene's germline CDR1 is SGHDT and CDR2 YYEEEE. CDR3 nucleotide sequence: TGTGCCAGCAGCTCCACTAACTATGGCTACACCTTC. This encodes CASSSTNYGYTF.

The chain is built from TRBV5-1 and TRBJ2-2; the D is unclear. Deletions cut 4 bases from V and 3 bases from J, with 10 bases between. Per the germline V gene, CDR1 is SGHRS and CDR2 is YFSETQ. The CDR3 has 14 amino acids. The CDR3 reads CASSPGSYTGELFF. The CDR3 coding sequence is TGCGCCAGCAGCCCGGGTAGCTACACCGGGGAGCTGTTTTTT.

V usage is TRBV6-6 and J usage is TRBJ1-5; D not resolved. The CDR3 is 13 residues long. V dropped 3 bases and J dropped 4 bases, with 7 bases sitting between them. From germline, CDR1 is MNHNY and CDR2 SVGAGI (reference sequence). The CDR3 nucleotides are TGTGCCAGCAGTTATTCCTTTAATCAGCCCCAGCATTTT. It specifies CASSYSFNQPQHF.

V usage is TRBV19 and J usage is TRBJ1-1, with D maybe TRBD1 (6 bases). This CDR3 spans 15 amino acids. Trimming pared 6 bases from V and 4 bases from J, leaving 18 bases between. Germline V CDR1 and CDR2: LNHDA, SQIVND (reference sequence). The CDR3 here is CASSRKDSGVTEAFF. The CDR3 nucleotides read TGTGCCAGTAGCCGGAAGGACAGCGGTGTCACTGAAGCTTTCTTT.

Only one count was recorded for this clone. V is TRBV7-3 and J is TRBJ2-3; the match to TRBD2 covers 13 bases. CDR3 length: 16 amino acids. V was pared by 5 bases and J by 4 bases, with 6 bases of the junction left unmatched. In germline, CDR1 is SGHTA, CDR2 FQGTGA. The CDR3 coding sequence is TGTGCCAGCAGCCCTACTAGCGGGGGGGCCGCAGATACGCAGTATTTT. Protein product: CASSPTSGGAADTQYF.

V and J are TRBV19 and TRBJ1-5; 8 bases line up with TRBD1. Germline V gene lookup returns CDR1 LNHDA and CDR2 SQIVND (reference sequence). This CDR3 has 15 amino acids. With 4 bases clipped from V and 5 bases from J, the junction kept 7 bases outside the gene matches. CDR3 DNA: TGTGCCAGTAGTAAAAGCCAGGGGGCATATCAGCCCCAGCATTTT. It yields the protein CASSKSQGAYQPQHF.

J is TRBJ2-5 and V is TRBV7-3; TRBD2 agrees at 9 bases. Germline V CDR1 and CDR2: SGHTA, FQGTGA. Trimming removed 5 bases from V and 5 bases from J; junction bases left unmatched: 12. The CDR3 is 16 residues long. The CDR3 here is CASSRIGGRAFETQYF. DNA for the CDR3: TGTGCCAGCAGCCGGATTGGCGGGAGGGCCTTTGAGACCCAGTACTTC.

This sequence joins TRBV7-2 and TRBJ1-1, with D possibly TRBD1 on 6 matching bases. Trimming left V 5 bases short and J 1 base short, with 11 bases between. CDR3 size: 14 residues. CDR1 is SGHTA, CDR2 FQGNSA, per germline. The DNA of the CDR3 is TGTGCCAGCAGCAGGGGACAAAAGAACACTGAAGCTTTCTTT. Its translation is CASSRGQKNTEAFF.

The chain employs TRBV7-2 and TRBJ2-3; 11 bases map to TRBD2. J was trimmed by 5 bases and V by 2 bases; bases with no gene match: 6. This CDR3 comprises 16 residues. CDR1 and CDR2 (germline): SGHTA, FQGNSA. CDR3 sequence reads: CASSLFTSGRGDTQYF. In DNA form, the CDR3 reads TGTGCCAGCAGCTTATTCACTAGCGGGAGAGGAGATACGCAGTATTTT.

This clone has more than one count but fewer than ten. The chain employs TRBV7-2 and TRBJ1-1; 9 positions match TRBD1. The V gene end was trimmed by 4 bases and the J gene end by 10 bases; junction bases not matched to a gene: 4. The CDR3 has 12 residues. Germline-derived CDR1 and CDR2 are SGHTA and FQGNSA. CDR3 sequence reads: CASSSRTGVAFF. The CDR3 DNA sequence: TGTGCCAGCAGCTCCCGGACAGGGGTAGCTTTCTTT. Combining the CDR3 with reference TRBV7-2 and TRBJ1-1 gives the whole variable domain GAGVSQSPSNKVTEKGKDVELRCDPISGHTALYWYRQSLGQGLEFLIYFQGNSAPDKSGLPSDRFSAERTGGSVSTLTIQRTQQEDSAVYLCASSSRTGVAFFGQGTRLTVV.

The chain couples TRBV7-2 to TRBJ2-5, with a possible D match to TRBD2 (5 bases). Germline lookup yields CDR1 SGHTA and CDR2 FQGNSA. Deletions cut 5 bases from V and 1 base from J, with 14 bases between. This CDR3 has 15 amino acids. The CDR3 loop is CASSTQSGPQETQYF. The CDR3 DNA follows: TGTGCCAGCAGCACCCAGAGCGGACCCCAAGAGACCCAGTACTTC.